One and the same sample provided the 20 T cell receptor beta chains below, sequenced in a study of blood T cell repertoires in COVID-19. TCRdb keeps only in-frame clones here, not all; method: immunoSEQ multiplex PCR. In the table there are about 280,000 clones, roughly 90% of which are singletons. Material for sequencing was peripheral blood. These receptors all come from a man aged 18 to 30 with active or convalescent COVID-19.

The V gene is TRBV5-1, the J gene TRBJ1-1; D is possibly TRBD1 (6 bases). Germline loops: CDR1 SGHRS, CDR2 YFSETQ. V shed 3 bases and J shed 7 bases, with 13 bases lying between them. The CDR3 spans 13 residues. The CDR3 region has the DNA TGCGCCAGCAGCTCCGGACAGAAACATGAAGCTTTCTTT. It codes for CASSSGQKHEAFF.

In this sample, this clone turned up once. The chain combines TRBV27 with TRBJ2-7, with 9 bases lining up with TRBD1. The CDR3 extends over 15 amino acids. After removal of 6 bases from V and 0 bases from J, the junction contained 6 bases not matched to a gene. Germline CDR1 and CDR2: MNHEY and SMNVEV (reference sequence). The CDR3 reads CASSRGQGSSYEQYF. The CDR3 coding sequence is TGTGCCAGCAGCCGAGGACAGGGGAGCTCCTACGAGCAGTACTTC.

The gene calls are TRBV5-5 and TRBJ2-3; 7 bases map to TRBD1. V gave up 0 bases and J gave up 2 bases; unmatched junction bases: 3. The CDR3 has 15 residues. Germline CDR1 SGHKS, CDR2 YYEKEE (reference sequence). CDR3 nucleotides: TGTGCCAGCAGCTTGGGGGACAGTCTCACAGATACGCAGTATTTT. This gives the protein CASSLGDSLTDTQYF.

The J gene is TRBJ2-1, the V gene TRBV5-1; 7 bases agree with TRBD1. The CDR3 has 16 residues. Germline V lookup: CDR1 SGHRS, CDR2 YFSETQ. The ends lost 4 bases at V and 0 bases at J; junction bases unmatched: 7. The CDR3, as DNA: TGCGCCAGCAGCAATTGGGACAGCAGCTCCTACAATGAGCAGTTCTTC. Translating gives CASSNWDSSSYNEQFF.

The V and J genes are TRBV5-4 and TRBJ2-1, with 12 nucleotides matching TRBD1. Germline-derived CDR1 and CDR2 are SGHNT and YYREEE (reference sequence). The J segment lost 7 bases and the V segment lost 0 bases, leaving 2 bases of the junction unmatched. CDR3 length: 15 residues. The CDR3, as DNA: TGTGCCAGCAGCTTGGTGGGACAGGGGGCTAATGAGCAGTTCTTC. Its translation is CASSLVGQGANEQFF.

The genes are TRBV6-5 and TRBJ1-2; D ambiguous. The germline CDR1 and CDR2 sequences are MNHEY and SVGAGI. Trimming took off 6 bases at V and 4 bases at J, with 12 bases between the two ends. The CDR3 has 13 residues. This CDR3 is CASRPRNTYGYTF. The DNA of the CDR3 is TGTGCCAGCAGGCCCCGTAACACCTATGGCTACACCTTC.

The rearrangement links TRBV29-1 to TRBJ1-1; 7 bases map to TRBD1. The CDR3 sequence is 14 residues long. Per the germline V gene, CDR1 is SQVTM and CDR2 is ANQGSEA. Germline trimming cut 2 bases from V and 1 base from J; bases unmatched to any gene: 4. CDR3 region: CSVEPTGPNTEAFF. For the CDR3, the DNA is TGCAGCGTTGAACCGACAGGGCCGAACACTGAAGCTTTCTTT.

The V call is TRBV18, the J call TRBJ1-1; 8 bases are shared with TRBD1. In germline, CDR1 is KGHSH, CDR2 LQKENI. The V segment lost 5 bases and the J segment 8 bases; nucleotides outside the gene matches: 10. The CDR3 spans 14 residues. The CDR3 reads CASSARGQAWEAFF. CDR3 sequence (DNA): TGTGCCAGCTCAGCGCGGGGACAGGCTTGGGAAGCTTTCTTT.

This chain uses TRBV13 with TRBJ2-3, with 12 bases fitting TRBD2. J was trimmed by 0 bases and V by 3 bases; bases with no gene match: 10. The CDR3 spans 19 residues. Germline CDR1 and CDR2: PRHDT and FYEKMQ (reference sequence). The CDR3 sequence: CASSFMTSGGRSSTDTQYF. As DNA, the CDR3 is TGTGCCAGCAGCTTCATGACTAGCGGGGGCCGTTCTAGCACAGATACGCAGTATTTT.

This chain uses TRBV27 with TRBJ1-2, with a weak D call TRBD1 (6 bases). V was clipped by 2 bases and J by 7 bases, with 14 bases between them. The CDR3 is 14 amino acids. CDR1 is MNHEY and CDR2 is SMNVEV in the germline V gene (reference sequence). CDR3 nucleotides: TGTGCCAGCAGTTTAGCAGGGGCGGGTATTGGCTACACCTTC. Its translation: CASSLAGAGIGYTF.

This clone was counted once. V is TRBV10-3 and J is TRBJ1-1, with D perhaps TRBD1 (5 bases). The CDR3 loop spans 13 amino acids. V lost 5 bases, J lost 4 bases, and 11 bases lay in between. Germline loops: CDR1 ENHRY, CDR2 SYGVKD. CDR3 in DNA: TGTGCCATCAGTCGAGGGGAGGGCACTGAAGCTTTCTTT. It encodes CAISRGEGTEAFF.

The V call is TRBV27, the J call TRBJ2-1; perhaps TRBD1 as D (5 bases). This CDR3 region has 13 residues. The germline V and J ends were trimmed by 3 bases and 9 bases, with 12 bases remaining between them. CDR1 is MNHEY, CDR2 SMNVEV, per germline (reference sequence). The CDR3 here is CASSFGQGIEQFF. The CDR3 bases are TGTGCCAGCAGTTTTGGGCAGGGAATTGAGCAGTTCTTC.

The gene calls are TRBV6-5 and TRBJ2-3; 7 nucleotides agree with TRBD2. The germline CDR1 and CDR2 sequences are MNHEY and SVGAGI. Losses at the gene ends were 8 bases for V and 5 bases for J; bases not matched to a gene: 7. The CDR3 sequence is 13 residues long. The CDR3 DNA is TGTGCCAGCGGCGGGGGACTCGGAGATACGCAGTATTTT. It encodes CASGGGLGDTQYF.

The V gene is TRBV5-4, the J gene TRBJ2-2, with D possibly being TRBD1 (5 bases). CDR1 is SGHNT, CDR2 YYREEE, per germline (reference sequence). The CDR3 covers 16 residues. Trimming stripped 3 bases from V and 0 bases from J, with 12 bases between. The CDR3 coding sequence is TGTGCCAGCAGCTATGCTCGACAGACGAACACCGGGGAGCTGTTTTTT. Encoded protein: CASSYARQTNTGELFF.

This clone was picked up one time. This chain uses TRBV5-5 with TRBJ1-1; 8 nucleotides line up with TRBD1. Germline V gene data show CDR1 as SGHKS and CDR2 as YYEKEE (reference sequence). With V trimmed by 0 bases and J by 7 bases, 2 bases remained unmatched. The CDR3 length is 13 residues. CDR3 coding DNA: TGTGCCAGCAGCTTGGTTGGGACAGGTGAAGCTTTCTTT. Protein product: CASSLVGTGEAFF. Using reference TRBV5-5 and TRBJ1-1 for the parts outside the CDR3, the full variable domain is DAGVTQSPTHLIKTRGQQVTLRCSPISGHKSVSWYQQVLGQGPQFIFQYYEKEERGRGNFPDRFSARQFPNYSSELNVNALLLGDSALYLCASSLVGTGEAFFGQGTRLTVV.

The rearrangement joins TRBV19 to TRBJ1-2, with 7 bases fitting TRBD1. This CDR3 is built from 15 residues. Germline V CDR1 and CDR2: LNHDA, SQIVND (reference sequence). After removal of 1 base from V and 6 bases from J, the junction contained 8 bases not matched to a gene. Here the CDR3 reads CASSIVWQGDDGYTF. CDR3 bases: TGTGCCAGTAGTATAGTATGGCAGGGGGACGATGGCTACACCTTC.

This chain connects TRBV10-2 to TRBJ1-1, with D unresolved. The germline CDR1 and CDR2 sequences are WSHSY and SAAADI. Trimming stripped 3 bases from V and 4 bases from J, with 12 bases between. The CDR3 covers 14 residues. This CDR3 is CASSDPGMGTEAFF. CDR3 nucleotides: TGCGCCAGCAGTGATCCGGGTATGGGCACTGAAGCTTTCTTT.

The chain joins TRBV5-6 to TRBJ1-2; possibly TRBD1 for D (5 bases). The V and J ends lost 0 bases and 3 bases respectively, with 12 bases between them. Germline V CDR1 and CDR2: SGHDT, YYEEEE. This CDR3 region has 15 residues. The CDR3 DNA follows: TGTGCCAGCAGCTTGGGGGGCTCTGGGGACTATGGCTACACCTTC. Translated: CASSLGGSGDYGYTF.

This clone was found a few times. The V call is TRBV2, the J call TRBJ1-4, with D perhaps TRBD1 (5 bases). Germline V lookup: CDR1 SNHLY, CDR2 FYNNEI. The CDR3 is 16 residues long. Trimming took off 1 base at V and 10 bases at J, with 19 bases between the two ends. This CDR3 reads CASSEDRINDFGKLFF. CDR3 sequence (DNA): TGTGCCAGCAGTGAAGACAGGATAAATGATTTTGGAAAACTGTTTTTT. Full variable domain (missing parts from reference TRBV2 and TRBJ1-4): EPEVTQTPSHQVTQMGQEVILRCVPISNHLYFYWYRQILGQKVEFLVSFYNNEISEKSEIFDDQFSVERPDGSNFTLKIRSTKLEDSAMYFCASSEDRINDFGKLFFGSGTQLSVL.

CDR3 region: CATSDQTGTGGIGKNIQYF. The CDR3, as DNA: TGTGCCACCAGTGATCAGACCGGGACAGGGGGTATTGGCAAAAACATTCAGTACTTC. The rearrangement links TRBV24-1 to TRBJ2-4, with 11 bases fitting TRBD1. Germline-derived CDR1 and CDR2 are KGHDR and SFDVKD. The ends lost 3 bases at V and 3 bases at J; junction bases unmatched: 12. The CDR3 covers 19 residues.